This T cell receptor beta chain was recorded in a study of glioma-infiltrating T cells. Whole-study findings and limits: Gliomas, especially low-grade, showed above-expected tissue-blood divergence; non-neoplastic patients showed below.

This clonotype has ten or more counts. Its specificity is unknown. TCR alpha and beta CDR3 regions were amplified from RNA using iRepertoire nested multiplex PCR. MiXCR was run by TCRdb on the multiplex PCR reads, yielding one entry per CDR3 protein. The repertoire holds under 200,000 distinct CDR3 sequences, approximately 40% seen once, with 5.2% in the top ten. The CDR3 is 13 amino acids. CDR1 is SQVTM, CDR2 ANQGSEA, per germline. V was pared by 3 bases and J by 0 bases, with 8 bases between. The V call is TRBV29-1, the J call TRBJ1-1; D uncertain. The specimen sequenced was glioma tissue, nonneoplastic brain tissue, or PBMCs (not recorded which). This clonotype was sampled from a human donor with low-grade glioma or glioblastoma, undergoing nonglioma brain surgery, or in good health (not recorded which). Here the CDR3 DNA reads TGCAGCGTTGACAACAGCATGAACACTGAAGCTTTCTTT. Its protein is CSVDNSMNTEAFF. Filled out from reference TRBV29-1 and TRBJ1-1, the complete variable domain reads SAVISQKPSRDICQRGTSLTIQCQVDSQVTMMFWYRQQPGQSLTLIATANQGSEATYESGFVIDKFPISRPNLTFSTLTVSNMSPEDSSIYLCSVDNSMNTEAFFGQGTRLTVV.